This T cell receptor (beta chain) was sequenced during a study of cytomegalovirus exposure and HLA in healthy donors. CDR3 length: 11 amino acids. Between the trimmed V and J ends, which lost 9 bases and 5 bases, there was a span of 10 bases. CDR1 and CDR2 from the germline V gene are MNHEY and SMNVEV (reference sequence). Amplification used 60 Vbeta primers and 13 Jbeta primers. As originally analysed: Later work found roughly 80 million unique TCR beta chains, with approximately 12 million shared. Clones were read by immunoSEQ multiplex PCR, and TCRdb kept only the in-frame ones, dropping some. V and J calls and clone size follow that table, whereas D and trimming were derived from the DNA. The sample lists 100,000 or so clones, approximately 81% occurring once. As for this clone: The antigen remains undetermined.

Findings of the study overall: In terms of immune exposure information, only CMV serostatus was available. In an earlier analysis, in 587 donors, most V segments appeared productive either ~90% or ~30% of the time. Differences between HLA loci emerged in a later analysis of TCR association rates, with DRB1 most and HLA-C fewest.

The sequence was collected from a man aged 25-40 years in good health and CMV-seronegative. V is TRBV27 and J is TRBJ1-1; TRBD1 might be the D (5 bases). What was sequenced was PBMCs. The CDR3 region is CASGAGTEAFF. CDR3 nucleotide sequence: TGTGCCAGTGGGGCGGGGACTGAAGCTTTCTTT.